These 7 T cell receptor beta chains were all obtained from the same sample, sequenced in a study of shared clonotypes between healthy human individuals. TCRdb keeps only in-frame clones here, not all; method: immunoSEQ multiplex PCR. The sample yields about 580,000 clones, about 98% seen once. Naive CD8 cells lacked CD45RO, underwent positive selection for CCR7 and left out terminally differentiated effector memory CD45RA+ cells. Sequenced: naive CD8+ T cells sorted from blood. Receptors were obtained from a man younger than 45 in good health.

This chain links TRBV13 with TRBJ2-1; D possibly corresponds to TRBD1 (5 bases). CDR1 and CDR2 from the germline V gene are PRHDT and FYEKMQ (reference sequence). This CDR3 region has 15 residues. V gave up 3 bases and J gave up 0 bases, with 9 bases separating them. The CDR3 is CASSFGRDSYNEQFF. CDR3 DNA sequence: TGTGCCAGCAGCTTTGGCAGGGACTCCTACAATGAGCAGTTCTTC.

Concerning this clone itself: Other DNA sequences of this sample code for an identical CDR3. DNA for the CDR3: TGTGCCAGCAGCTTAGTGGGGGAGACCCAGTACTTC. It yields the protein CASSLVGETQYF. The chain links TRBV11-2 to TRBJ2-5; D not certain. The ends were cut back, 1 base at V and 5 bases at J, with 5 bases in the middle. There are 12 residues in the CDR3. Germline V gene data show CDR1 as SGHAT and CDR2 as FQNNGV.

This chain connects TRBV7-6 to TRBJ2-6; no clear D. V was clipped by 1 base and J by 2 bases, with 6 bases between them. The germline V gene encodes CDR1 SGHVS and CDR2 FNYEAQ. The CDR3 length is 15 residues. Here the CDR3 DNA reads TGTGCCAGCAGCTTAGAGGGTACTGGGGCCAACGTCCTGACTTTC. Its protein is CASSLEGTGANVLTF.

This chain joins TRBV28 and TRBJ2-3; D may be TRBD1 (6 bases). The germline V gene encodes CDR1 MDHEN and CDR2 SYDVKM. The CDR3 is made up of 17 amino acids. The V gene lost 6 bases and the J gene lost 2 bases, with 21 bases spanning the gap. CDR3 in amino acids: CASRRWGQGKITDTQYF. The CDR3 DNA is TGTGCCAGCAGACGATGGGGGCAGGGGAAAATCACAGATACGCAGTATTTT.

This chain uses TRBV6-4 with TRBJ2-1; 8 nucleotides agree with TRBD1. With 5 bases clipped from V and 2 bases from J, the junction kept 5 bases outside the gene matches. The CDR3 contains 15 residues. In germline, CDR1 is MRHNA, CDR2 SNTAGT. The CDR3 nucleotides are TGTGCCAGCAGTCCAGGGGGCTGGCCCTACAATGAGCAGTTCTTC. Translating it yields CASSPGGWPYNEQFF.

V usage is TRBV7-6 and J usage is TRBJ2-7; unclear D gene. The germline V gene encodes CDR1 SGHVS and CDR2 FNYEAQ. CDR3 length: 13 residues. Trimming left V 5 bases short and J 1 base short, with 9 bases between. The CDR3 bases are TGTGCCAGCAGCACGGACGGATCCTACGAGCAGTACTTC. Translated, it gives CASSTDGSYEQYF.

This sequence joins TRBV5-1 and TRBJ2-3; D is unclear. Trimming shortened V by 0 bases and J by 3 bases, and 5 bases separated the two germline ends. CDR1 is SGHRS, CDR2 YFSETQ, per germline. The CDR3 totals 13 residues. CDR3 amino acids: CASSLDPTDTQYF. The CDR3 DNA reads TGCGCCAGCAGCTTGGATCCAACAGATACGCAGTATTTT.